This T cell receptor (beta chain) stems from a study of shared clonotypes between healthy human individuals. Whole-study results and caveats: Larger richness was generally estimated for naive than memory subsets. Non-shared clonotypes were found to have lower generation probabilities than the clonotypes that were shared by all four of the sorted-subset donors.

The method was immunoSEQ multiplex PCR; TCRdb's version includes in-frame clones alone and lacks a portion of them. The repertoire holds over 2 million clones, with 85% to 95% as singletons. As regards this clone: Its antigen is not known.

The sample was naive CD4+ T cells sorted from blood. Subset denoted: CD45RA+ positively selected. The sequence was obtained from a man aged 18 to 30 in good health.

CDR3 sequence: CASSAPGTGNQPQHF. The DNA of the CDR3 is TGTGCCAGCAGTGCACCCGGGACAGGAAATCAGCCCCAGCATTTT. V gene TRBV2 combines with J gene TRBJ1-5; TRBD1 matches 8 bases. V was clipped by 4 bases and J by 4 bases; unmatched bases: 6. There are 15 residues in the CDR3. Germline CDR1 reads SNHLY; CDR2 reads FYNNEI.